This record covers a single T cell receptor beta chain. The sample belongs to a study of blood T cell repertoires in COVID-19. TCRdb keeps only in-frame clones here, not all; method: immunoSEQ multiplex PCR. The sample has about 35,000 clones, just under 80% seen once. Losses at the gene ends were 5 bases for V and 6 bases for J; bases not matched to a gene: 2. This CDR3 comprises 12 residues. Per germline, CDR1 LGHNT and CDR2 FRNRAP. This sequence was found in a man older than 75 with acute or convalescent COVID-19. The V and J genes are TRBV12-5 and TRBJ2-3; 7 bases align to TRBD2. What was sequenced was peripheral blood. In nucleotides, the CDR3 is TGTGCTAGTGGTCCCGGGAGGGATACGCAGTATTTT. The encoded protein is CASGPGRDTQYF.